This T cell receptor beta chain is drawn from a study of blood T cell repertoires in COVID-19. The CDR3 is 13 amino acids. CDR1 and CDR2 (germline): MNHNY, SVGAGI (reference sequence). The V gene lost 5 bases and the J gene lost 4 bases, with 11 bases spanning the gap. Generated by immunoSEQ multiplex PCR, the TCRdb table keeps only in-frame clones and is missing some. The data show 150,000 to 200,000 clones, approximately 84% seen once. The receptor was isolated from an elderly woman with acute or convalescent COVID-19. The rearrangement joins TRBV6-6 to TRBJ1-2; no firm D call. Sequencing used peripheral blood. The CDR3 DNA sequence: TGTGCCAGCAGTCTAGAACCTTTCTATGGCTACACCTTC. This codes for CASSLEPFYGYTF.